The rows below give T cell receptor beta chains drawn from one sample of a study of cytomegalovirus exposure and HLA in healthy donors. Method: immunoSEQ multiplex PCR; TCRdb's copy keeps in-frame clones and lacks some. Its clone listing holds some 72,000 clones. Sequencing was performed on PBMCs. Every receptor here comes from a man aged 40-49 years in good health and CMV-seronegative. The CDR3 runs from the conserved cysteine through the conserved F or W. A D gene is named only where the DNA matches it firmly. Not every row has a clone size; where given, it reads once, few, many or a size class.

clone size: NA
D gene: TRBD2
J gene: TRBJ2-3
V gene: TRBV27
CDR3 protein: CASSSLTSGLTDTQYF
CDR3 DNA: TGTGCCAGCAGTTCCCTGACTAGCGGGCTCACAGATACGCAGTATTTT

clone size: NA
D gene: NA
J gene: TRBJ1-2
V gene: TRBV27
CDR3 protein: CASSLSSLNRNDNYGYTF
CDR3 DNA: TGTGCCAGCAGTTTAAGCTCCCTAAACAGAAACGATAACTATGGCTACACCTTC

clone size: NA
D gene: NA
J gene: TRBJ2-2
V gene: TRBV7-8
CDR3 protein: CASSPKTGVHTGELFF
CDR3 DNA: TGTGCCAGCAGCCCGAAGACGGGTGTGCACACCGGGGAGCTGTTTTTT

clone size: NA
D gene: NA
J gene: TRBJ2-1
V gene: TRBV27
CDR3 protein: CASSPTTRSAAHNEQFF
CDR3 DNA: TGTGCCAGCAGTCCCACCACTAGGAGTGCGGCCCACAATGAGCAGTTCTTC

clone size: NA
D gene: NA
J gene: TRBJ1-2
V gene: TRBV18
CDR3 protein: CASSPGQTVNYGYTF
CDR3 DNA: TGTGCCAGCTCACCCGGACAAACAGTTAACTATGGCTACACCTTC

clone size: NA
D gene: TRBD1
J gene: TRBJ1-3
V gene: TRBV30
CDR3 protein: CAWSLQGQVISGNTIYF
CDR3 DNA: TGTGCCTGGAGCTTACAGGGGCAGGTGATTTCTGGAAACACCATATATTTT

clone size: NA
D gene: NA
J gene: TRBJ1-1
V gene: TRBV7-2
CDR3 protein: CASSLRTAEAFF
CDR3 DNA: TGTGCCAGCAGCCTACGGACAGCTGAAGCTTTCTTT

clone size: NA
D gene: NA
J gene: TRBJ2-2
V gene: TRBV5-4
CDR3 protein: CASSVPRGHPGELFF
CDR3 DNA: TGTGCCAGCAGCGTACCCAGGGGCCACCCCGGGGAGCTGTTTTTT

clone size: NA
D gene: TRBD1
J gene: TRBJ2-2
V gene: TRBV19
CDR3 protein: CASSIPLWDRALNTGELFF
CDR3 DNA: TGTGCCAGTAGTATTCCCCTTTGGGACAGGGCCTTGAACACCGGGGAGCTGTTTTTT

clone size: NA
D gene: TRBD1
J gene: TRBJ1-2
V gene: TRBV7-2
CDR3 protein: CASSYLDSRGNYGYTF
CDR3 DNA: TGTGCCAGCAGCTACCTAGACTCCAGGGGGAACTATGGCTACACCTTC

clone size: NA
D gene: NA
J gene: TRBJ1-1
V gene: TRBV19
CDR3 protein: CASSPPDRNTEAFF
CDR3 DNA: TGTGCCAGTAGTCCCCCGGACAGGAACACTGAAGCTTTCTTT

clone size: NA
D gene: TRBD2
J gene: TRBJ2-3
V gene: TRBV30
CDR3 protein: CAWSSKEAGANTDTQYF
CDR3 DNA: TGTGCCTGGAGTTCGAAGGAAGCGGGAGCGAACACAGATACGCAGTATTTT

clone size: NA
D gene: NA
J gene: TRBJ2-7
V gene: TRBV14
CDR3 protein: CASSQLGMQGLYEQYF
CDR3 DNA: TGTGCCAGCAGCCAACTGGGAATGCAGGGGCTCTACGAGCAGTACTTC

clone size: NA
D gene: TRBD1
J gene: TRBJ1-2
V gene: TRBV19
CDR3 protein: CASSPRTGGAPFGYTF
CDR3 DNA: TGTGCCAGTAGTCCTAGAACAGGGGGCGCTCCTTTTGGCTACACCTTC

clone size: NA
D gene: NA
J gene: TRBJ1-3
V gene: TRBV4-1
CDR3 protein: CASSQKSRDGGGPGNTIYF
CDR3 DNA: TGCGCCAGCAGCCAGAAGTCCCGGGACGGTGGGGGCCCTGGAAACACCATATATTTT

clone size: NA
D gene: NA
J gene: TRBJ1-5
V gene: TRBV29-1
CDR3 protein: CSAQGGGSNQPQHF
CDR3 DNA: TGCAGCGCCCAGGGAGGGGGATCCAATCAGCCCCAGCATTTT

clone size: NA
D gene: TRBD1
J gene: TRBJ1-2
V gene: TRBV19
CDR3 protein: CASSIERGQGYTF
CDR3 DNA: TGTGCCAGTAGTATTGAGAGGGGGCAAGGCTACACCTTC

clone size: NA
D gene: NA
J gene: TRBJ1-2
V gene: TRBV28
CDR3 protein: CASRPTGLGDGYTF
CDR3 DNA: TGTGCCAGCAGACCTACAGGGCTGGGTGATGGCTACACCTTC

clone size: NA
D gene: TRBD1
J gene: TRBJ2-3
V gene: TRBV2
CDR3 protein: CASSASTGTTDTQYF
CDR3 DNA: TGTGCCAGCAGTGCCTCGACAGGGACCACAGATACGCAGTATTTT

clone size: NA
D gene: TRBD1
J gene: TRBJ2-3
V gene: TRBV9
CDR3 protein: CASSVAGQGNLDTQYF
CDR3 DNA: TGTGCCAGCAGCGTAGCGGGACAGGGAAATTTGGATACGCAGTATTTT

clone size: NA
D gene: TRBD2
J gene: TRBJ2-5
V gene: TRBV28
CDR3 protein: CASSSSGGLQETQYF
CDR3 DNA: TGTGCCAGCAGTTCCAGCGGGGGGCTTCAAGAGACCCAGTACTTC

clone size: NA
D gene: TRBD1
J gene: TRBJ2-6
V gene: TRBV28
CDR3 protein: CASSFPGTAWPGANVLTF
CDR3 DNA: TGTGCCAGCAGTTTTCCCGGGACAGCTTGGCCTGGGGCCAACGTCCTGACTTTC

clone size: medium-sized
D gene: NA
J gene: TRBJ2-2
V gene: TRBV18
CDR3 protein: CASSPPSGNTGELFF
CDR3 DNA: TGTGCCAGCTCACCACCGTCTGGCAACACCGGGGAGCTGTTTTTT

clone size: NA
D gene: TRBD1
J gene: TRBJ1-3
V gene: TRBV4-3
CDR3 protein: CASSLTGGSSGNTIYF
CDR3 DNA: TGCGCCAGCAGCCTTACAGGGGGCTCCTCTGGAAACACCATATATTTT

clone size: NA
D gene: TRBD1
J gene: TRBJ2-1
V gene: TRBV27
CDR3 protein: CASSFDPPEHRGYNEQFF
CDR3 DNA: TGTGCCAGCAGTTTTGACCCACCCGAACACAGGGGGTACAATGAGCAGTTCTTC

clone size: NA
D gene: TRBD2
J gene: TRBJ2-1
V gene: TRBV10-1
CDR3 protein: CASSRGGLAYNEQFF
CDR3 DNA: TGCGCCAGCAGCCGCGGGGGGCTGGCCTACAATGAGCAGTTCTTC

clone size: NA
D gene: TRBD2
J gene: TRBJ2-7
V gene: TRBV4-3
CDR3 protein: CASSHRTSGGYEQYF
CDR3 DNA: TGCGCCAGCAGCCACCGGACTAGCGGGGGGTACGAGCAGTACTTC

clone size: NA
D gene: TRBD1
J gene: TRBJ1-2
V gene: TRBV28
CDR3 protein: CASITGDYGYTF
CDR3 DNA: TGTGCCAGTATTACAGGGGACTATGGCTACACCTTC

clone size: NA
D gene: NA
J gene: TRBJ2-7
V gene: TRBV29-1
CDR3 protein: CSVEGRGWGEQYF
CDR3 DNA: TGCAGCGTTGAGGGCAGGGGCTGGGGGGAGCAGTACTTC

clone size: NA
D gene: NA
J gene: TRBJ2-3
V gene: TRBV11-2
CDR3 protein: CASSLEAGTTNTQYF
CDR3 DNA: TGTGCCAGCAGCTTAGAGGCGGGAACAACCAATACGCAGTATTTT

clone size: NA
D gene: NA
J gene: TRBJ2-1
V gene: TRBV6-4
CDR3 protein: CASSDSSDSNEQFF
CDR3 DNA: TGTGCCAGCAGTGACTCGAGTGACTCCAATGAGCAGTTCTTC

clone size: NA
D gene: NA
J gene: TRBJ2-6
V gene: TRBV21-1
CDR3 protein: CASSAAGGSSGANVLTF
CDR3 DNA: TGTGCCAGCAGCGCCGCCGGGGGGAGCTCTGGGGCCAACGTCCTGACTTTC